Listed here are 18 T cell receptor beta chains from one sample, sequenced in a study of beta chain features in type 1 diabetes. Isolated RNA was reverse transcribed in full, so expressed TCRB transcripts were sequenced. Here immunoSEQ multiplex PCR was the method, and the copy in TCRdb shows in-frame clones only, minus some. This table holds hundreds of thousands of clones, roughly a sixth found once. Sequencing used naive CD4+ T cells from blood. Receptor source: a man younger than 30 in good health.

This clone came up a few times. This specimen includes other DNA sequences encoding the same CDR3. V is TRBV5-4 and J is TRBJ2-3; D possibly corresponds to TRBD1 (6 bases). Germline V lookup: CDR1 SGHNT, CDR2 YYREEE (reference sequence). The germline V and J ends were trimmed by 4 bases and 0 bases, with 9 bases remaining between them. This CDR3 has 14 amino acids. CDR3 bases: TGTGCCAGCAGCCTGACAGGTAGCACAGATACGCAGTATTTT. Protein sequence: CASSLTGSTDTQYF. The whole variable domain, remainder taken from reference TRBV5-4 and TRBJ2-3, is ETGVTQSPTHLIKTRGQQVTLRCSSQSGHNTVSWYQQALGQGPQFIFQYYREEENGRGNFPPRFSGLQFPNYSSELNVNALELDDSALYLCASSLTGSTDTQYFGPGTRLTVL.

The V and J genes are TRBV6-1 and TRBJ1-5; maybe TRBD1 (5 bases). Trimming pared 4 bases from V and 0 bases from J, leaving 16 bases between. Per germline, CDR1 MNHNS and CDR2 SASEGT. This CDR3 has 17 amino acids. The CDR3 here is CASSAPPGPSSNQPQHF. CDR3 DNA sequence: TGTGCCAGCAGTGCACCACCGGGACCTAGTAGCAATCAGCCCCAGCATTTT.

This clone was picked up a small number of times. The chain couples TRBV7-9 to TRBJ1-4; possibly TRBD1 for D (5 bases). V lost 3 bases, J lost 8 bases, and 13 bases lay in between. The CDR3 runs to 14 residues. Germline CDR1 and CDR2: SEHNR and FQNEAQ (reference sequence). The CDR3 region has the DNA TGTGCCAGCAGCTTGTTTCAGGGAGGGGAAAAACTGTTTTTT. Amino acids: CASSLFQGGEKLFF.

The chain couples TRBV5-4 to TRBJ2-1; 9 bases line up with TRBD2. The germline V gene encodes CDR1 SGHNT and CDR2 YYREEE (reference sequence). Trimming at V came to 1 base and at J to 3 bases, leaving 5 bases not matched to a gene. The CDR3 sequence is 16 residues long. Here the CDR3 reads CASSLILAGSYNEQFF. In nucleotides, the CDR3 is TGTGCCAGCAGCTTGATTCTAGCGGGGAGCTACAATGAGCAGTTCTTC. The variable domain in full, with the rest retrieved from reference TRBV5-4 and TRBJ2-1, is ETGVTQSPTHLIKTRGQQVTLRCSSQSGHNTVSWYQQALGQGPQFIFQYYREEENGRGNFPPRFSGLQFPNYSSELNVNALELDDSALYLCASSLILAGSYNEQFFGPGTRLTVL.

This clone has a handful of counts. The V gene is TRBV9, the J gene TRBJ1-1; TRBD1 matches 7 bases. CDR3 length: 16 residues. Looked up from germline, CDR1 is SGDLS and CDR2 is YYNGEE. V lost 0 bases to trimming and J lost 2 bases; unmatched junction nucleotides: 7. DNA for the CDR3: TGTGCCAGCAGCGTAGTCGGTCGAGGGGGCAACACTGAAGCTTTCTTT. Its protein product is CASSVVGRGGNTEAFF.

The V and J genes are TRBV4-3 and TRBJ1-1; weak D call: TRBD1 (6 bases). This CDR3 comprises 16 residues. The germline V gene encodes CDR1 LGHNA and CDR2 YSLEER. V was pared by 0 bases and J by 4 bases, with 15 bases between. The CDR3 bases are TGCGCCAGCAGCCAAGAAACTGGCAGGGGTGGCACTGAAGCTTTCTTT. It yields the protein CASSQETGRGGTEAFF.

The CDR3 nucleotides read TGTGCCAGCAGTGAGGTACAGGGTCGGACTGAAGCTTTCTTT. It specifies CASSEVQGRTEAFF. The chain employs TRBV6-1 and TRBJ1-1; maybe TRBD1 (6 bases). The germline CDR1 and CDR2 sequences are MNHNS and SASEGT. V lost 3 bases and J 5 bases, leaving 13 bases between the germline ends. This CDR3 is 14 amino acids long.

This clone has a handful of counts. CDR3 residues: CASSYVRGEQYF. The DNA of the CDR3 is TGTGCCAGCAGTTATGTCAGGGGAGAGCAGTACTTC. The chain is built from TRBV6-6 and TRBJ2-7; a possible D gene is TRBD1 (6 bases). CDR1 is MNHNY and CDR2 is SVGAGI in the germline V gene (reference sequence). This CDR3 is 12 amino acids long. The V gene lost 3 bases and the J gene lost 7 bases, with 10 bases spanning the gap.

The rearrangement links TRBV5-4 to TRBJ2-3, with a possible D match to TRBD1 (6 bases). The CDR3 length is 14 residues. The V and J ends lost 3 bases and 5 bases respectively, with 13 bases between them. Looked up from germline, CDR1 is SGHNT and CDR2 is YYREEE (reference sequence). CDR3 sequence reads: CASSSTGRQDTQYF. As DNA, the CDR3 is TGTGCCAGCAGCTCCACAGGGAGACAAGATACGCAGTATTTT.

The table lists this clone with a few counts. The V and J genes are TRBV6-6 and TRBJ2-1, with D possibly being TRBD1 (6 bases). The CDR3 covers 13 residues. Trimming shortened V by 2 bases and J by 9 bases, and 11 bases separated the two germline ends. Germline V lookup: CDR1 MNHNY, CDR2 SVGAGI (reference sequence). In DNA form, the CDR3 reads TGTGCCAGCAGTTACGTGACAGGCAGTGAGCAGTTCTTC. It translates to CASSYVTGSEQFF.

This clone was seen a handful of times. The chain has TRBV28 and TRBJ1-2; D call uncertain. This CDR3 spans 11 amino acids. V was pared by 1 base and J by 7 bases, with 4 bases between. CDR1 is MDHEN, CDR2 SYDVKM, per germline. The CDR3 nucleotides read TGTGCCAGCAGTTTATCGTTTGGCTACACCTTC. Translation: CASSLSFGYTF.

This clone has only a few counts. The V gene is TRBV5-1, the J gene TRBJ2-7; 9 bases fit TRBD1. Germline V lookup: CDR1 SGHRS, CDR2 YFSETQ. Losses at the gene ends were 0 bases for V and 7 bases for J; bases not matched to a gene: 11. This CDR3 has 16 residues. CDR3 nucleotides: TGCGCCAGCAGCTTGGGAGCTAGGGACAGGGTGGAAGAGCAGTACTTC. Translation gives CASSLGARDRVEEQYF.

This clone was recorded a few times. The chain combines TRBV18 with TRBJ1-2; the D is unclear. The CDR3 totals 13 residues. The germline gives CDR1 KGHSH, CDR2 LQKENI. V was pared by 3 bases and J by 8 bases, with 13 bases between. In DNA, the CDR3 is TGTGCCAGCTCACCCGGCGGGGTCCCGGGCTACACCTTC. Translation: CASSPGGVPGYTF. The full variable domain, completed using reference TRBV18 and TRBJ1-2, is NAGVMQNPRHLVRRRGQEARLRCSPMKGHSHVYWYRQLPEEGLKFMVYLQKENIIDESGMPKERFSAEFPKEGPSILRIQQVVRGDSAAYFCASSPGGVPGYTFGSGTRLTVV.

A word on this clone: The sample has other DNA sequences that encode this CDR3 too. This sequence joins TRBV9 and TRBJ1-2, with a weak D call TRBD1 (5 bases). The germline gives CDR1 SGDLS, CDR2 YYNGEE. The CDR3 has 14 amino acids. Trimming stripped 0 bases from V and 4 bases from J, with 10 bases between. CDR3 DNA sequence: TGTGCCAGCAGCGTAGAAAGGGGAAGCTATGGCTACACCTTC. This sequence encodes CASSVERGSYGYTF.

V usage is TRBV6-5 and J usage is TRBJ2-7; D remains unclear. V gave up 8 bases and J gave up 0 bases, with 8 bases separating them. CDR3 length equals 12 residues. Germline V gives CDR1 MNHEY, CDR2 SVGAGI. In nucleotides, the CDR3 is TGTGCCAGCGAGGCCTCCTCCTACGAGCAGTACTTC. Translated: CASEASSYEQYF.

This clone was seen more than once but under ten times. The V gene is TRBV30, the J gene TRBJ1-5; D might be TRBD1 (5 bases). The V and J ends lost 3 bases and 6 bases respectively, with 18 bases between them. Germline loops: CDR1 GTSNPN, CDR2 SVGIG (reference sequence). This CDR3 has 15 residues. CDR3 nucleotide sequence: TGTGCCTGGAGCCTTGACAGTTCCTTCGGTCAGCCCCAGCATTTT. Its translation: CAWSLDSSFGQPQHF.

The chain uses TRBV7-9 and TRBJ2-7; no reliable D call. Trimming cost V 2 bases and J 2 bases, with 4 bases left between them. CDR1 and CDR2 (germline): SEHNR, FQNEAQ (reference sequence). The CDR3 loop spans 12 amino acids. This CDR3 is CASSLQTYEQYF. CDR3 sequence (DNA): TGTGCCAGCAGCTTACAGACCTACGAGCAGTACTTC.

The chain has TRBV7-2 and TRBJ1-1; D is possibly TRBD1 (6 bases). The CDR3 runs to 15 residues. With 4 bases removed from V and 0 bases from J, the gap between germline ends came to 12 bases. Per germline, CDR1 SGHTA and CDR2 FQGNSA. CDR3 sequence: CASSYSGVVNTEAFF. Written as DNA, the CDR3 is TGTGCCAGCAGCTACTCAGGGGTAGTGAACACTGAAGCTTTCTTT.